Each of the 27 T cell receptor beta chains below was sequenced from the same sample in a study of blood T cell repertoires in COVID-19. The assay was immunoSEQ multiplex PCR, and TCRdb's table has in-frame clones only and misses some. The data show fewer than 250,000 clones, roughly 84% seen once. Sequencing input: peripheral blood. Every receptor here comes from a woman older than 75 with COVID-19, enrolled during active disease.

This clone was picked up a small number of times. The V call is TRBV9, the J call TRBJ1-5, with D unresolved. The V and J ends lost 0 bases and 0 bases respectively, with 7 bases between them. Germline V gene data show CDR1 as SGDLS and CDR2 as YYNGEE. CDR3 length equals 15 residues. As DNA, the CDR3 is TGTGCCAGCAGCGTAGGCACAGCTAGCAATCAGCCCCAGCATTTT. The encoded protein is CASSVGTASNQPQHF.

The gene calls are TRBV25-1 and TRBJ1-5; D remains unclear. CDR1 is MGHDK and CDR2 is SYGVNS in the germline V gene. The V and J ends lost 3 bases and 4 bases respectively, with 13 bases between them. The CDR3 is 15 residues long. The CDR3 nucleotides read TGTGCCAGCAGTGACTCTGCCAGGCTGAATCAGCCCCAGCATTTT. It yields the protein CASSDSARLNQPQHF.

The rearrangement uses TRBV7-9 and TRBJ1-1; D remains unclear. CDR1 SEHNR and CDR2 FQNEAQ come from the germline V gene (reference sequence). CDR3 length: 13 amino acids. Trimming stripped 1 base from V and 2 bases from J, with 5 bases between. The DNA for the CDR3 is TGTGCCAGCAGCTTAGAATTAAACACTGAAGCTTTCTTT. Protein sequence: CASSLELNTEAFF.

This clone came up a few times. The chain links TRBV5-8 to TRBJ1-4; the D is unclear. The CDR3 has 15 residues. V lost 3 bases to trimming and J lost 5 bases, with 14 bases between them. In germline, CDR1 is SGHTS, CDR2 YDEGEE. The CDR3 protein is CASSSGEGRNEKLFF. The CDR3 DNA sequence: TGTGCCAGCAGCTCTGGGGAGGGCCGAAATGAAAAACTGTTTTTT. The full variable domain, with the rest looked up from reference TRBV5-8 and TRBJ1-4, is EAGVTQSPTHLIKTRGQQATLRCSPISGHTSVYWYQQALGLGLQFLLWYDEGEERNRGNFPPRFSGRQFPNYSSELNVNALELEDSALYLCASSSGEGRNEKLFFGSGTQLSVL.

The J gene is TRBJ1-4, the V gene TRBV2, with D uncertain. Trimming took off 8 bases at V and 4 bases at J, with 11 bases between the two ends. The V gene's germline CDR1 is SNHLY and CDR2 FYNNEI. The CDR3 length is 13 residues. CDR3 sequence (DNA): TGTGCCAGCCAGGACGGACTTAATGAAAAACTGTTTTTT. Encoded protein: CASQDGLNEKLFF.

The gene calls are TRBV5-1 and TRBJ1-3, with D possibly TRBD1 on 6 matching bases. Germline values: CDR1 SGHRS, CDR2 YFSETQ. The CDR3 is 16 amino acids. Deletions cut 0 bases from V and 0 bases from J, with 10 bases between. CDR3 residues: CASSLDGQSSGNTIYF. CDR3 in DNA: TGCGCCAGCAGCTTGGACGGACAGTCCTCTGGAAACACCATATATTTT.

This chain links TRBV3-1 (or the pseudogene TRBV3-2) with TRBJ1-2; tentatively, D is TRBD1 (6 bases). The CDR3 is 13 residues long. CDR1 is LGHDT, CDR2 YNNKEL, per germline (reference sequence). Trimming left V 8 bases short and J 7 bases short, with 17 bases between. CDR3 amino acids: CASGGGAESGYTF. The CDR3, as DNA: TGTGCCAGCGGGGGCGGCGCAGAGTCTGGCTACACCTTC.

This clone was seen a single time. This chain links TRBV6-1 with TRBJ1-2; 9 nucleotides align to TRBD1. Looked up from germline, CDR1 is MNHNS and CDR2 is SASEGT. V gave up 1 base and J gave up 4 bases; unmatched junction bases: 13. This CDR3 contains 18 residues. The CDR3 region is CASSEGGLRDRVGYGYTF. In DNA, the CDR3 is TGTGCCAGCAGTGAAGGGGGTTTAAGGGACAGGGTGGGCTATGGCTACACCTTC.

The rearrangement links TRBV3-1 (or the pseudogene TRBV3-2) to TRBJ1-1; 7 positions agree with TRBD1. Germline V gene data show CDR1 as LGHDT and CDR2 as YNNKEL (reference sequence). This CDR3 contains 13 residues. The V and J ends lost 4 bases and 13 bases, in that order; junction bases with no gene match: 12. The CDR3 coding sequence is TGTGCCAGCAGCCGACAGGGTGAAATGATGTTTTTCTTT. As protein: CASSRQGEMMFFF.

The chain uses TRBV5-1 and TRBJ2-2; TRBD1 agrees at 8 bases. With V trimmed by 0 bases and J by 0 bases, 7 bases remained unmatched. The CDR3 contains 18 residues. Germline assignment: CDR1 SGHRS and CDR2 YFSETQ. CDR3: CASSLAAGTGSNTGELFF. CDR3 bases: TGCGCCAGCAGCTTGGCCGCAGGGACAGGCTCGAACACCGGGGAGCTGTTTTTT.

This clone came up once. This chain joins TRBV28 and TRBJ1-4; D gene ambiguous. V was cut by 5 bases and J by 5 bases, with 15 bases left in between. CDR1 is MDHEN and CDR2 is SYDVKM in the germline V gene. The CDR3 is made up of 15 amino acids. The CDR3 DNA follows: TGTGCCAGCAGTAAGAGGACTCTCCAAAATGAAAAACTGTTTTTT. Translating gives CASSKRTLQNEKLFF.

This clone was detected only a few times. This rearrangement joins TRBV7-2 to TRBJ1-1; 9 positions match TRBD1. Germline V lookup: CDR1 SGHTA, CDR2 FQGNSA. After removal of 1 base from V and 1 base from J, the junction contained 7 bases not matched to a gene. This CDR3 contains 17 residues. CDR3 nucleotide sequence: TGTGCCAGCAGCTTAGAGGGGACAGGGAAGGCGAACACTGAAGCTTTCTTT. Protein product: CASSLEGTGKANTEAFF.

The rearrangement joins TRBV7-8 to TRBJ1-1; D is ambiguous. CDR3 length: 13 residues. Germline V gene sequence: CDR1 SGHVS, CDR2 FQNEAQ. Deletions cut 8 bases from V and 5 bases from J, with 15 bases between. The CDR3 sequence is CASEKQSYTEAFF. The CDR3 nucleotides are TGTGCCAGCGAGAAACAGAGCTATACTGAAGCTTTCTTT.

This chain links TRBV6-6 with TRBJ1-2; D may be TRBD1 (6 bases). The CDR3 is 13 amino acids. CDR1 is MNHNY and CDR2 is SVGAGI in the germline V gene (reference sequence). V lost 6 bases to trimming and J lost 2 bases, with 10 bases between them. This CDR3 is CASRHGQNYGYTF. CDR3 coding DNA: TGTGCCAGCAGGCATGGACAGAACTATGGCTACACCTTC.

The chain uses TRBV28 and TRBJ1-3; D gene ambiguous. V was shortened by 8 bases and J by 2 bases, with 16 bases between the two germline ends. The CDR3 extends over 15 amino acids. Germline V gives CDR1 MDHEN, CDR2 SYDVKM. Here the CDR3 reads CASQFGGIPGNTIYF. In nucleotides, the CDR3 is TGTGCCAGCCAATTCGGAGGAATCCCTGGAAACACCATATATTTT.

The chain couples TRBV3-1 (or the pseudogene TRBV3-2) to TRBJ1-2; TRBD1 aligns across 11 bases. Germline CDR1 and CDR2: LGHDT and YNNKEL (reference sequence). Unmatched junction bases numbered 5, after V lost 5 bases and J lost 9 bases. This CDR3 has 13 residues. For the CDR3, the DNA is TGTGCCAGCAGCTCTGGACAGGGGGCAAGCTACACCTTC. Amino acid sequence: CASSSGQGASYTF.

The count of this clone is one. This sequence joins TRBV4-1 and TRBJ1-4, with D tentatively TRBD1 (6 bases). The ends were cut back, 4 bases at V and 3 bases at J, with 24 bases in the middle. The CDR3 runs 19 residues. CDR1 is MGHRA and CDR2 is YSYEKL in the germline V gene. CDR3 coding DNA: TGCGCCAGCAGCCGTGAACCAGGGGTGGTACAGGTAGCTAATGAAAAACTGTTTTTT. It codes for CASSREPGVVQVANEKLFF.

This sequence joins TRBV6-5 and TRBJ2-7; the D gene is possibly TRBD1 (6 bases). CDR1 and CDR2 (germline): MNHEY, SVGAGI. The CDR3 totals 15 residues. V lost 1 base and J 4 bases, leaving 14 bases between the germline ends. This CDR3 is CASSYYGGSSYEQYF. The CDR3, as DNA: TGTGCCAGCAGTTACTATGGGGGCTCGTCGTACGAGCAGTACTTC.

The chain has TRBV28 and TRBJ1-5; a weak D match, TRBD1 (5 bases). Germline V gives CDR1 MDHEN, CDR2 SYDVKM. V was pared by 7 bases and J by 8 bases, with 12 bases between. The CDR3 has 12 residues. The CDR3 DNA reads TGTGCCAGCACCGTAAGGGGTGAGCCCCAGCATTTT. This sequence encodes CASTVRGEPQHF.

This chain uses TRBV28 with TRBJ1-3; D is uncertain. Trimming left V 1 base short and J 5 bases short, with 12 bases between. The germline V gene has CDR1 MDHEN and CDR2 SYDVKM. CDR3 length: 15 amino acids. In DNA form, the CDR3 reads TGTGCCAGCAGTTTATCGTTTCCGGGTCGAAACACCATATATTTT. This encodes CASSLSFPGRNTIYF.

The chain employs TRBV27 and TRBJ1-1; no clear D. The CDR3 has 14 residues. CDR1 and CDR2 from the germline V gene are MNHEY and SMNVEV (reference sequence). V was pared by 6 bases and J by 1 base, with 12 bases between. The CDR3 coding sequence is TGTGCCAGCAGCCCCCTTGAGGGGAACACTGAAGCTTTCTTT. Its protein is CASSPLEGNTEAFF.

The chain carries TRBV5-5 and TRBJ1-4; D is ambiguous. V dropped 3 bases and J dropped 8 bases, with 14 bases sitting between them. The CDR3 is made up of 14 amino acids. CDR1 is SGHKS, CDR2 YYEKEE, per germline (reference sequence). CDR3 DNA sequence: TGTGCCAGCAGCTCCGCGGGAGTAGGGGAAAAACTGTTTTTT. Protein sequence: CASSSAGVGEKLFF.

The chain couples TRBV28 to TRBJ1-4, with TRBD1 matching 8 bases. Trimming took 6 bases from V and 4 from J; bases not matched to a gene: 10. This CDR3 has 16 residues. Germline lookup yields CDR1 MDHEN and CDR2 SYDVKM. CDR3 nucleotides: TGTGCCAGCAGCTCACAGACAGGGGCCCTTAATGAAAAACTGTTTTTT. Protein sequence: CASSSQTGALNEKLFF.

The chain recombines TRBV5-4 with TRBJ2-3; no definite D call. The germline gives CDR1 SGHNT, CDR2 YYREEE (reference sequence). This CDR3 region has 15 residues. Trimming took 0 bases from V and 2 from J, leaving 10 bases between them. In DNA, the CDR3 is TGTGCCAGCAGCTTGGCCACGGTGTTCACAGATACGCAGTATTTT. It codes for CASSLATVFTDTQYF.

The rearrangement uses TRBV5-4 and TRBJ1-1; 8 nucleotides line up with TRBD1. Germline V gives CDR1 SGHNT, CDR2 YYREEE (reference sequence). The CDR3 is 15 residues long. Trimming took 4 bases from V and 1 from J; bases not matched to a gene: 6. The CDR3 nucleotides read TGTGCCAGCAGCCTGGGACAGGCGGGGAACACTGAAGCTTTCTTT. Amino acids: CASSLGQAGNTEAFF.

This rearrangement joins TRBV5-4 to TRBJ2-1; perhaps TRBD2 as D (6 bases). CDR3 length equals 13 residues. The germline V gene has CDR1 SGHNT and CDR2 YYREEE (reference sequence). V was cut by 3 bases and J by 7 bases, with 11 bases left in between. The CDR3 region has the DNA TGTGCCAGCAGCTGGTCTGGGGGGAATGAGCAGTTCTTC. Its translation is CASSWSGGNEQFF.

The chain links TRBV7-9 to TRBJ2-7, with 7 bases fitting TRBD2. The germline CDR1 and CDR2 sequences are SEHNR and FQNEAQ (reference sequence). The CDR3 extends over 15 amino acids. With 3 bases clipped from V and 2 bases from J, the junction kept 7 bases outside the gene matches. In DNA, the CDR3 is TGTGCCAGCAGCTTCCGGGGGGATGGCGCCTACGAGCAGTACGTC. Its translation is CASSFRGDGAYEQYV.